Sequencing of this T cell receptor beta chain was carried out in a study of T cell repertoires in cytomegalovirus infection. TCRdb redid the calling of the reads with MiXCR, one entry per CDR3 protein. The data contain 570,000 or so distinct CDR3 sequences, almost 40% of them singletons. As for this clonotype: What it binds is not known.

The V and J ends lost 7 bases and 3 bases respectively, with 14 bases between them. This CDR3 comprises 14 residues. Germline-derived CDR1 and CDR2 are MNHNS and SASEGT. This sequence was found in a human donor in good health (CMV status not recorded). Some clones in this sample may be carry-over from other donors' samples. V is TRBV6-1 and J is TRBJ2-3, with D unclear. Material: cultured PBMCs, obtained from culture after CMV antigen stimulation. The CDR3 DNA reads as TGTGCCAGCAAGGAAGTCCAGAGGACAGATACGCAGTATTTT. Protein product: CASKEVQRTDTQYF.